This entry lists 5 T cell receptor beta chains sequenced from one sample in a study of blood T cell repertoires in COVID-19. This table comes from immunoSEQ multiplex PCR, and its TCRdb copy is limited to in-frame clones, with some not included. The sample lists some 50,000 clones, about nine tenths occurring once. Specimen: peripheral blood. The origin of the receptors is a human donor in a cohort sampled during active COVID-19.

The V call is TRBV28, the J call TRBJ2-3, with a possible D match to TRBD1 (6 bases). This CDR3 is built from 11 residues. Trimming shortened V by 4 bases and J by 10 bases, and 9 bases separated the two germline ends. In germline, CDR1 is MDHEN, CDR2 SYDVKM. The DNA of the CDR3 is TGTGCCAGCAGTTACAGGGAAGCGCAGTATTTT. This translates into CASSYREAQYF.

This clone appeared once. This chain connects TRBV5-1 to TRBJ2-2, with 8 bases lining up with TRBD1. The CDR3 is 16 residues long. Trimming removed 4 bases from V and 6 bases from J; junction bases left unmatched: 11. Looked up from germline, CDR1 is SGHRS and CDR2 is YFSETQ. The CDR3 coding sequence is TGCGCCAGCAGCGCACAAGGGACAGGTAGTCCCGGGGAGCTGTTTTTT. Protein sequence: CASSAQGTGSPGELFF.

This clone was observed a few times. The CDR3 DNA reads TGTGCCAGCAGTAGGGACAGAAATCAGCCCCAGCATTTT. As protein: CASSRDRNQPQHF. The chain couples TRBV6-5 to TRBJ1-5, with TRBD1 matching 7 bases. With 5 bases clipped from V and 4 bases from J, the junction kept 2 bases outside the gene matches. The CDR3 totals 13 residues. Germline V gene data show CDR1 as MNHEY and CDR2 as SVGAGI.

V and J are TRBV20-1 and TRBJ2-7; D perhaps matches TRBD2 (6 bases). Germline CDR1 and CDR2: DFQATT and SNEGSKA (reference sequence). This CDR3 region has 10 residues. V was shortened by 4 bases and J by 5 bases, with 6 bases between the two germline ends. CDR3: CSATGDEQYF. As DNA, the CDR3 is TGCAGTGCTACGGGGGACGAGCAGTACTTC.

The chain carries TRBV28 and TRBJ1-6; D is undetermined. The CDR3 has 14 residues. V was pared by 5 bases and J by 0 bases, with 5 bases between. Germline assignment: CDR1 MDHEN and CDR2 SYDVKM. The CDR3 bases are TGTGCCAGCAGTCCAGACTCCTATAATTCACCCCTCCACTTT. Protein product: CASSPDSYNSPLHF.